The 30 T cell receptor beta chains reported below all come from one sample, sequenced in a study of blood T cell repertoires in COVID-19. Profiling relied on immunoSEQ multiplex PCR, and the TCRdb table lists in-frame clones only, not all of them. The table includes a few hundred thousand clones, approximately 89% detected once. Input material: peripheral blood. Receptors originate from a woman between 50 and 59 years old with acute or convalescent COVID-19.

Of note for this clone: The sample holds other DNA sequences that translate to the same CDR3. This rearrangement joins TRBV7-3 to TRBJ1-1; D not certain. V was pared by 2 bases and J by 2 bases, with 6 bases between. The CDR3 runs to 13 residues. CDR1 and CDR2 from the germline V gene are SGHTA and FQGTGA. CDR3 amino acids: CASSLQANTEAFF. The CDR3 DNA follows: TGTGCCAGCAGCTTACAGGCAAACACTGAAGCTTTCTTT.

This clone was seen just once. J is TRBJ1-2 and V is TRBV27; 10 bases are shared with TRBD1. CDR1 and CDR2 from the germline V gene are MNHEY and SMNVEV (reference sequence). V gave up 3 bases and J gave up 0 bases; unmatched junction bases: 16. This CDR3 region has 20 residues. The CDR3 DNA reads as TGTGCCAGCAGTTTCCGGGGGGACTGGACAGGGGGAAAATCTAACTATGGCTACACCTTC. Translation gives CASSFRGDWTGGKSNYGYTF.

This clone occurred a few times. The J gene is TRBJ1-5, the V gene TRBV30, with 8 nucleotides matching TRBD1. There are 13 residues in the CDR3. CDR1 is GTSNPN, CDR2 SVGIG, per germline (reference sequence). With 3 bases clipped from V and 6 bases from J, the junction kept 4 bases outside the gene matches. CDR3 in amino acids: CAWSQGAIQPQHF. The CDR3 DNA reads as TGTGCCTGGAGCCAGGGGGCGATTCAGCCCCAGCATTTT. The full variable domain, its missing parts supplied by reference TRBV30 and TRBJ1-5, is SQTIHQWPATLVQPVGSPLSLECTVEGTSNPNLYWYRQAAGRGLQLLFYSVGIGQISSEVPQNLSASRPQDRQFILSSKKLLLSDSGFYLCAWSQGAIQPQHFGDGTRLSIL.

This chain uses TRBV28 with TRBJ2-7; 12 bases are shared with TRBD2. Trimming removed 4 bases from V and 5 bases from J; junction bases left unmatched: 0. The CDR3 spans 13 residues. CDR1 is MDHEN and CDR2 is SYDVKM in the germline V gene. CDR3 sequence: CASSWTSGNEQYF. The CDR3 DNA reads TGTGCCAGCAGTTGGACTAGCGGGAACGAGCAGTACTTC.

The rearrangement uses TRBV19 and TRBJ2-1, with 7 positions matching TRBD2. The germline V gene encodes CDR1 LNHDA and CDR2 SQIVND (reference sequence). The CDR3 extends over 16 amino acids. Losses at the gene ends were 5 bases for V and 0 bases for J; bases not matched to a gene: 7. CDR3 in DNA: TGTGCCAGTAGTGCCGAAGCGGGGAGCTCCTACAATGAGCAGTTCTTC. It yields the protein CASSAEAGSSYNEQFF.

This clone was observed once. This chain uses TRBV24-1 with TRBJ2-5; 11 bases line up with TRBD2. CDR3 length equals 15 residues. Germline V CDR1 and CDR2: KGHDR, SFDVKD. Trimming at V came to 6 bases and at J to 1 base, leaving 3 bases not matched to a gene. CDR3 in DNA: TGTGCCACCAGTCCCGGGACTAGCGGCCAAGAGACCCAGTACTTC. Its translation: CATSPGTSGQETQYF.

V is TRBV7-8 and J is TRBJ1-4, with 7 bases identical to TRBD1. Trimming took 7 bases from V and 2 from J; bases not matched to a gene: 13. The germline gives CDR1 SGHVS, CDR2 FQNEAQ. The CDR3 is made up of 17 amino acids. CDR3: CASMKGARTGTNEKLFF. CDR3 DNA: TGTGCCAGCATGAAGGGGGCCCGAACCGGGACTAATGAAAAACTGTTTTTT.

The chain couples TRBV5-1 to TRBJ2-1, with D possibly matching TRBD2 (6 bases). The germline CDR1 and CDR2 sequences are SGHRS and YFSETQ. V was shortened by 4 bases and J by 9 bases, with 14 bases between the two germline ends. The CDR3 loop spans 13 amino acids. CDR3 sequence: CASSPPVGLEQFF. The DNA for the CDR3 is TGCGCCAGCAGCCCCCCAGTGGGACTTGAGCAGTTCTTC. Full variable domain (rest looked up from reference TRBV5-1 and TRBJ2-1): KAGVTQTPRYLIKTRGQQVTLSCSPISGHRSVSWYQQTPGQGLQFLFEYFSETQRNKGNFPGRFSGRQFSNSRSEMNVSTLELGDSALYLCASSPPVGLEQFFGPGTRLTVL.

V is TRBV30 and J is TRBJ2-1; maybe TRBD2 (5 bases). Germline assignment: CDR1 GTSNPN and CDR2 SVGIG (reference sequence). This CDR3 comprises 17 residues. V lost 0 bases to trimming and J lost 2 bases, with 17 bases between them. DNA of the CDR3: TGTGCCTGGAGTGTAGGAGGATGGCAGGCAGCCTACAATGAGCAGTTCTTC. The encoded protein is CAWSVGGWQAAYNEQFF.

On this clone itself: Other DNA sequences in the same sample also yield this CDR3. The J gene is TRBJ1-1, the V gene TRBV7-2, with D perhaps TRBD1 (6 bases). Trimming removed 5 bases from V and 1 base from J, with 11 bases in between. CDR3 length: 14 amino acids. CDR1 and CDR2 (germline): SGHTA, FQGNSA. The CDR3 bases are TGTGCCAGCAGCCCGGGACAAGGGAACACTGAAGCTTTCTTT. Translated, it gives CASSPGQGNTEAFF.

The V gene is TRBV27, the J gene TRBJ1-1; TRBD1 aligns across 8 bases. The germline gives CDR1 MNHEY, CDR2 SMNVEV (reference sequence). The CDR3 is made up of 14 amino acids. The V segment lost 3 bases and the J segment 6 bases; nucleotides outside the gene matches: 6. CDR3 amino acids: CASSFNRGKSEAFF. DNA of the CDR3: TGTGCCAGCAGTTTTAACAGGGGGAAGTCTGAAGCTTTCTTT.

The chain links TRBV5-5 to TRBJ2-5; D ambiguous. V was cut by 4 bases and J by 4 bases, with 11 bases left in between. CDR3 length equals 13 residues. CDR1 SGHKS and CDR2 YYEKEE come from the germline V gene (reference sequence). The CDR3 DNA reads TGTGCCAGCAGCAGACCTTCGGGAGAGACCCAGTACTTC. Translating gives CASSRPSGETQYF.

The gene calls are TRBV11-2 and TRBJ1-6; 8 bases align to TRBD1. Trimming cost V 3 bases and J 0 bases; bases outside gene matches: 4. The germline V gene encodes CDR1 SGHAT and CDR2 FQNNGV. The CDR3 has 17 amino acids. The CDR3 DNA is TGTGCCAGCAGCTTCGGACAGGGAGGCTCCTATAATTCACCCCTCCACTTT. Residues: CASSFGQGGSYNSPLHF.

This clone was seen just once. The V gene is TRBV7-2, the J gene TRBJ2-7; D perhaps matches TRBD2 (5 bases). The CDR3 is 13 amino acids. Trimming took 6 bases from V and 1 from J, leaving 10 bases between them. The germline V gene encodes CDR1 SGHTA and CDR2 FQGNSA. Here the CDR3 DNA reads TGTGCCAGCAGTAGGGTAGCGTCCTACGAGCAGTACTTC. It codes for CASSRVASYEQYF.

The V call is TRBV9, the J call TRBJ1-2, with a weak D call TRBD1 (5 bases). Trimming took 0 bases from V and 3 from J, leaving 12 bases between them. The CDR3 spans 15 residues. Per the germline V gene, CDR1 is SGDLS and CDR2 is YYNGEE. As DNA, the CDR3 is TGTGCCAGCAGCGTAGGAGGAACAGGAGACTATGGCTACACCTTC. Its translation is CASSVGGTGDYGYTF.

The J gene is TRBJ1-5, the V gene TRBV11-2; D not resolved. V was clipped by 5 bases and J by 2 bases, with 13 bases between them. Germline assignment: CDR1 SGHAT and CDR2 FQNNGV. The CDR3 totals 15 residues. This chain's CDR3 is CASSPAARGNQPQHF. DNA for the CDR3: TGTGCCAGCAGCCCCGCCGCGAGAGGCAATCAGCCCCAGCATTTT.

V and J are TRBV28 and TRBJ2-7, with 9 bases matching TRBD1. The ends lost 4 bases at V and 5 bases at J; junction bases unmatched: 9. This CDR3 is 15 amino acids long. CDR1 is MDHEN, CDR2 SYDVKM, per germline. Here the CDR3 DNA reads TGTGCCAGCAGTTCCTCTGGGACAGGGCGGAACGAGCAGTACTTC. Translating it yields CASSSSGTGRNEQYF.

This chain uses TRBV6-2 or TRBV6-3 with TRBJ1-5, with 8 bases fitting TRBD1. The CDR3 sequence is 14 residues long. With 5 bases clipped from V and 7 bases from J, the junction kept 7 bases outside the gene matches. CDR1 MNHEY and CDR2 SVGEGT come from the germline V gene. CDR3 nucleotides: TGTGCCAGCAGTCCCACAGGGGGACACCAGCCCCAGCATTTT. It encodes CASSPTGGHQPQHF.

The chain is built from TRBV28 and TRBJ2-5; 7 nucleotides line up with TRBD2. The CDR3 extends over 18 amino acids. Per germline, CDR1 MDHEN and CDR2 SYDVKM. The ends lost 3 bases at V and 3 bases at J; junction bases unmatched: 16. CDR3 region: CASSFPGGLGGSEETQYF. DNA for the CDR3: TGTGCCAGCAGTTTTCCGGGGGGACTGGGGGGATCGGAAGAGACCCAGTACTTC.

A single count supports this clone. In nucleotides, the CDR3 is TGCGCCAGCAGCGCTCGCCCGGGACAGGGATACAATGAGCAGTTCTTC. Its translation: CASSARPGQGYNEQFF. The chain combines TRBV5-1 with TRBJ2-1; 9 bases are shared with TRBD1. Germline V lookup: CDR1 SGHRS, CDR2 YFSETQ. CDR3 length equals 16 residues. V lost 4 bases, J lost 4 bases, and 9 bases stayed unmatched.

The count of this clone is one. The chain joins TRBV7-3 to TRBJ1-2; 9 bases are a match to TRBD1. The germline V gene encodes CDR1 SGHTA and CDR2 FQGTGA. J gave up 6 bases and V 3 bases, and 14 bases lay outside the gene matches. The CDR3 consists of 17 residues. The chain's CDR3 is CASSFFPGTGYLDGYTF. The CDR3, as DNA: TGTGCCAGCAGCTTCTTTCCCGGGACAGGGTACTTGGATGGCTACACCTTC.

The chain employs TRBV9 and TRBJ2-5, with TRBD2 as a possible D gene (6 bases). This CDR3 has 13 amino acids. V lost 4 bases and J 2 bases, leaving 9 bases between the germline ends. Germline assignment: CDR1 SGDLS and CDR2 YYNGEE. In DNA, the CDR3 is TGTGCCAGCAGCCGGGACTTACAAGAGACCCAGTACTTC. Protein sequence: CASSRDLQETQYF.

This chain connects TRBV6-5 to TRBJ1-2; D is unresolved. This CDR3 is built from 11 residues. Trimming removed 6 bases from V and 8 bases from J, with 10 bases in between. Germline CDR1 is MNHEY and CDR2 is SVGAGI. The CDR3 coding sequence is TGTGCCAGCAGCCCCGGTTCCGGCTACACCTTC. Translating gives CASSPGSGYTF.

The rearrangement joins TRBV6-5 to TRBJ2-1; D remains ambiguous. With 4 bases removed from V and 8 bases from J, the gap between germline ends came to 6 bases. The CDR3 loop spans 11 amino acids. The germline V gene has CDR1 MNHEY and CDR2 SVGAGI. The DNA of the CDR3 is TGTGCCAGCAGTTCCTATGATGAGCAGTTCTTC. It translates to CASSSYDEQFF.

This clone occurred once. The CDR3 region has the DNA TGTGCCATCAGTGCCACTAGCGGGAGCGGCGATACGCAGTATTTT. Protein product: CAISATSGSGDTQYF. The gene calls are TRBV10-3 and TRBJ2-3; 11 bases line up with TRBD2. The CDR3 loop spans 15 amino acids. Losses at the gene ends were 4 bases for V and 6 bases for J; bases not matched to a gene: 6. Per the germline V gene, CDR1 is ENHRY and CDR2 is SYGVKD.

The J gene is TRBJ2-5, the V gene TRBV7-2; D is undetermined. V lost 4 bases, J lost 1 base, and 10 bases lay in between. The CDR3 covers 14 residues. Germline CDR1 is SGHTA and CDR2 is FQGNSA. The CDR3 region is CASSSPRSQETQYF. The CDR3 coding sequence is TGTGCCAGCAGCTCCCCCCGGAGCCAAGAGACCCAGTACTTC.

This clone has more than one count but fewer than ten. CDR3 nucleotide sequence: TGTGCCAGCTCCCGAAGAGGAGGTGGGGATCAGCCCCAGCATTTT. Translation: CASSRRGGGDQPQHF. This chain joins TRBV7-2 and TRBJ1-5; D is uncertain. Germline V lookup: CDR1 SGHTA, CDR2 FQGNSA. Trimming left V 8 bases short and J 5 bases short, with 19 bases between. The length of the CDR3 is 15 residues.

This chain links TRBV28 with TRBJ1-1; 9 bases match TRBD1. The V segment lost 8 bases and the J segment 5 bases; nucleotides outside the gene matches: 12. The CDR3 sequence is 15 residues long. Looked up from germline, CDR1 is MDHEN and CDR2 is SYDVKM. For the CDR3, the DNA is TGTGCCAGCGGGGGACAGGGAATGTACGTTACTGAAGCTTTCTTT. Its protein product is CASGGQGMYVTEAFF.

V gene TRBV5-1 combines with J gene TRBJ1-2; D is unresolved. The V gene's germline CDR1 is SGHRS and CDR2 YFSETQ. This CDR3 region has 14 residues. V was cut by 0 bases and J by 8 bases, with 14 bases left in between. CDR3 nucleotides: TGCGCCAGCAGCTTGGAAGGTCCAACTAGGGGCTACACCTTC. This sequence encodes CASSLEGPTRGYTF.

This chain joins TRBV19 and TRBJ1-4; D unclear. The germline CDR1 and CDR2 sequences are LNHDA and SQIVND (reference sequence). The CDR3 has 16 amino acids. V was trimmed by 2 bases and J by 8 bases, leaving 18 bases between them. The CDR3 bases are TGTGCCAGTAGTATATTACGGGGATACGTGGAGGAAAAACTGTTTTTT. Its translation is CASSILRGYVEEKLFF. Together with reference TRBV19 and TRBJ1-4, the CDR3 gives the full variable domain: DGGITQSPKYLFRKEGQNVTLSCEQNLNHDAMYWYRQDPGQGLRLIYYSQIVNDFQKGDIAEGYSVSREKKESFPLTVTSAQKNPTAFYLCASSILRGYVEEKLFFGSGTQLSVL.